These 30 T cell receptor beta chains were all obtained from the same sample, sequenced in a study of blood T cell repertoires in COVID-19. Clones were sequenced by immunoSEQ multiplex PCR, and TCRdb holds only the in-frame ones, with some missing. This table has roughly 35,000 clones, about nine tenths appearing once. The source material was peripheral blood. Receptor source: a man aged 65 to 79 with acute or convalescent COVID-19.

This clone has more than one count but fewer than ten. The sample has other DNA sequences that encode this CDR3 too. The chain employs TRBV18 and TRBJ2-3; 11 nucleotides align to TRBD2. This CDR3 contains 16 residues. CDR1 and CDR2 from the germline V gene are KGHSH and LQKENI. V was clipped by 3 bases and J by 2 bases; unmatched bases: 4. The CDR3 reads CASSPGTSGHTDTQYF. The CDR3 bases are TGTGCCAGCTCACCTGGGACTAGCGGACACACAGATACGCAGTATTTT.

V and J are TRBV9 and TRBJ1-2; D is unclear. This CDR3 contains 17 residues. V shed 0 bases and J shed 4 bases, with 19 bases lying between them. Germline CDR1 and CDR2: SGDLS and YYNGEE. CDR3 nucleotides: TGTGCCAGCAGCGTAGGCGAGGGAGTTACAGAAATCTATGGCTACACCTTC. Its protein is CASSVGEGVTEIYGYTF.

V and J are TRBV7-9 and TRBJ2-3, with 8 positions matching TRBD1. V lost 5 bases to trimming and J lost 0 bases; unmatched junction nucleotides: 4. The CDR3 covers 15 residues. The germline V gene encodes CDR1 SEHNR and CDR2 FQNEAQ (reference sequence). DNA for the CDR3: TGTGCCAGCAGCCCACAGGGGGTGAGCACAGATACGCAGTATTTT. Its translation: CASSPQGVSTDTQYF.

This clone was seen a single time. The J gene is TRBJ2-7, the V gene TRBV7-9, with D possibly TRBD1 on 5 matching bases. This CDR3 comprises 16 residues. V was pared by 5 bases and J by 0 bases, with 17 bases between. CDR1 and CDR2 (germline): SEHNR, FQNEAQ (reference sequence). The CDR3 loop reads CASSIWQGISSYEQYF. The CDR3 DNA sequence: TGTGCCAGCAGCATCTGGCAGGGAATCAGCTCCTACGAGCAGTACTTC.

The V gene is TRBV24-1, the J gene TRBJ2-1; 9 bases map to TRBD1. J was trimmed by 5 bases and V by 5 bases; bases with no gene match: 6. This CDR3 contains 15 residues. Germline values: CDR1 KGHDR, CDR2 SFDVKD. In DNA, the CDR3 is TGTGCCACCAGTGCCCCGGGACAGGGTCACAATGAGCAGTTCTTC. It translates to CATSAPGQGHNEQFF.

This clone was picked up a small number of times. CDR3 nucleotides: TGCGCCAGCAGCCAAGATTCAGGGGGCGCTTTGGTGGCTTTCTTT. Amino acids: CASSQDSGGALVAFF. The genes are TRBV4-1 and TRBJ1-1; 8 nucleotides line up with TRBD1. Germline V gene lookup returns CDR1 MGHRA and CDR2 YSYEKL. V shed 0 bases and J 11 bases; nucleotides not matched to a gene: 11. There are 15 residues in the CDR3.

The rearrangement uses TRBV27 and TRBJ1-2; D might be TRBD1 (5 bases). The V gene lost 6 bases and the J gene lost 0 bases, with 11 bases spanning the gap. Per the germline V gene, CDR1 is MNHEY and CDR2 is SMNVEV (reference sequence). The CDR3 is 14 residues long. CDR3 region: CASRLSGANYGYTF. The CDR3 DNA follows: TGTGCCAGCAGACTCTCGGGGGCTAACTATGGCTACACCTTC.

This sequence joins TRBV27 and TRBJ2-7; 9 bases map to TRBD1. Trimming cost V 6 bases and J 2 bases; bases outside gene matches: 5. The CDR3 is 14 amino acids. Germline CDR1 is MNHEY and CDR2 is SMNVEV (reference sequence). In DNA, the CDR3 is TGTGCCAGCAGACCGGGACAGGGTCCCTACGAGCAGTACTTC. This encodes CASRPGQGPYEQYF.

V usage is TRBV7-2 and J usage is TRBJ2-3; 7 positions match TRBD1. This CDR3 has 15 amino acids. V trimming: 1 base; J trimming: 2 bases; junction bases outside the gene matches: 3. The germline gives CDR1 SGHTA, CDR2 FQGNSA. CDR3 in amino acids: CASSLVGTATDTQYF. In DNA, the CDR3 is TGTGCCAGCAGCTTAGTAGGGACAGCCACAGATACGCAGTATTTT.

V and J are TRBV13 and TRBJ2-1, with TRBD2 matching over 7 bases. Germline CDR1 is PRHDT and CDR2 is FYEKMQ (reference sequence). The CDR3 loop spans 12 amino acids. Losses at the gene ends were 4 bases for V and 13 bases for J; bases not matched to a gene: 7. The chain's CDR3 is CASSSSGNPQFF. The CDR3 nucleotides are TGTGCCAGCAGCTCCAGCGGGAACCCACAGTTCTTC. Combining the CDR3 with reference TRBV13 and TRBJ2-1 gives the whole variable domain AAGVIQSPRHLIKEKRETATLKCYPIPRHDTVYWYQQGPGQDPQFLISFYEKMQSDKGSIPDRFSAQQFSDYHSELNMSSLELGDSALYFCASSSSGNPQFFGPGTRLTVL.

The chain links TRBV3-1 (or the pseudogene TRBV3-2) to TRBJ1-1; D is possibly TRBD1 (5 bases). The germline V gene has CDR1 LGHDT and CDR2 YNNKEL (reference sequence). The CDR3 is made up of 18 amino acids. V lost 1 base and J lost 3, with 21 bases in between. Here the CDR3 DNA reads TGTGCCAGCAGCCAAGGAGGAGGGGAGGCTGGGGGGTACACTGAAGCTTTCTTT. Protein sequence: CASSQGGGEAGGYTEAFF.

In this sample, this clone turned up a few times. The J gene is TRBJ2-1, the V gene TRBV7-8, with D tentatively TRBD2 (5 bases). CDR1 SGHVS and CDR2 FQNEAQ come from the germline V gene. Trimming took off 8 bases at V and 7 bases at J, with 21 bases between the two ends. This CDR3 has 15 amino acids. CDR3 loop: CASSKVGVLGNEQFF. CDR3 nucleotides: TGTGCCAGCTCAAAGGTGGGAGTCTTGGGTAATGAGCAGTTCTTC.

This clone was observed a single time. This chain joins TRBV20-1 and TRBJ2-2, with a possible D match to TRBD1 (6 bases). V lost 3 bases to trimming and J lost 4 bases, with 18 bases between them. The germline V gene encodes CDR1 DFQATT and CDR2 SNEGSKA (reference sequence). The CDR3 spans 16 residues. The CDR3 spells CSASRATGITTGELFF. DNA for the CDR3: TGCAGTGCTAGTCGTGCAACAGGGATAACCACCGGGGAGCTGTTTTTT.

This chain uses TRBV15 with TRBJ1-1; TRBD1 is a possible D gene (6 bases). Germline CDR1 reads LNHNV; CDR2 reads YYDKDF (reference sequence). Trimming pared 4 bases from V and 6 bases from J, leaving 9 bases between. CDR3 length equals 12 residues. DNA of the CDR3: TGTGCCACCAGCAAGGACAGAGCTGAAGCTTTCTTT. Its protein is CATSKDRAEAFF.

This clone has only a few counts. DNA of the CDR3: TGTGCCAGCAGGTGGACAGGGGGTACCTACGAGCAGTACTTC. It encodes CASRWTGGTYEQYF. J is TRBJ2-7 and V is TRBV6-5; TRBD1 matches 10 bases. Germline V lookup: CDR1 MNHEY, CDR2 SVGAGI. The V and J ends lost 6 bases and 2 bases, in that order; junction bases with no gene match: 4. The CDR3 has 14 residues.

This chain connects TRBV5-1 to TRBJ2-2, with D unresolved. The V end was cut by 4 bases, the J end by 6 bases, with 10 bases between. The CDR3 loop spans 13 amino acids. The germline CDR1 and CDR2 sequences are SGHRS and YFSETQ. CDR3 protein: CASSLVSPGELFF. CDR3 DNA sequence: TGCGCCAGCAGCCTAGTTAGCCCCGGGGAGCTGTTTTTT.

V usage is TRBV19 and J usage is TRBJ2-7; 7 bases fit TRBD2. The germline V gene encodes CDR1 LNHDA and CDR2 SQIVND (reference sequence). V lost 10 bases, J lost 0 bases, and 12 bases stayed unmatched. The CDR3 covers 15 residues. The CDR3: CATTGRGSLSYEQYF. The CDR3 nucleotides read TGTGCCACCACCGGACGCGGGAGTCTCTCCTACGAGCAGTACTTC.

The chain has TRBV6-6 and TRBJ2-7; D gene uncertain. V was trimmed by 4 bases and J by 4 bases, leaving 8 bases between them. Germline V gene sequence: CDR1 MNHNY, CDR2 SVGAGI (reference sequence). CDR3 length equals 12 residues. The chain's CDR3 is CASSSQKYEQYF. CDR3 nucleotides: TGTGCCAGCAGTTCCCAGAAGTACGAGCAGTACTTC.

This chain links TRBV15 with TRBJ2-5; D possibly corresponds to TRBD2 (6 bases). V was clipped by 1 base and J by 5 bases, with 11 bases between them. The CDR3 has 14 amino acids. Germline V gives CDR1 LNHNV, CDR2 YYDKDF (reference sequence). The chain's CDR3 is CATSRAGGGETQYF. The CDR3 nucleotides read TGTGCCACCAGCAGAGCGGGCGGAGGGGAGACCCAGTACTTC.

The genes are TRBV19 and TRBJ1-1, with TRBD1 identical over 8 bases. CDR1 and CDR2 (germline): LNHDA, SQIVND (reference sequence). There are 16 residues in the CDR3. J was trimmed by 5 bases and V by 5 bases; bases with no gene match: 13. CDR3 DNA sequence: TGTGCCAGTAGTCCTCAGGGGGCCCTCACTTGGACTGAAGCTTTCTTT. Amino acids: CASSPQGALTWTEAFF.

This rearrangement joins TRBV27 to TRBJ1-2; 7 bases match TRBD1. V was clipped by 6 bases and J by 2 bases; unmatched bases: 3. There are 13 residues in the CDR3. The V gene's germline CDR1 is MNHEY and CDR2 SMNVEV (reference sequence). CDR3 bases: TGTGCCAGCAGCTTACAGGGGAACTATGGCTACACCTTC. Translation gives CASSLQGNYGYTF.

The chain links TRBV5-1 to TRBJ2-2, with TRBD1 matching 8 bases. This CDR3 comprises 14 residues. Germline V gene data show CDR1 as SGHRS and CDR2 as YFSETQ. Trimming at V came to 5 bases and at J to 6 bases, leaving 6 bases not matched to a gene. The CDR3 loop is CASRPTTGAGELFF. In nucleotides, the CDR3 is TGCGCCAGCAGACCTACGACAGGGGCCGGGGAGCTGTTTTTT.

This clone was found once. This chain connects TRBV7-3 to TRBJ1-2; 9 bases align to TRBD1. Germline V gives CDR1 SGHTA, CDR2 FQGTGA. The CDR3 consists of 14 residues. The V segment lost 5 bases and the J segment 5 bases; nucleotides outside the gene matches: 6. The CDR3 DNA reads TGTGCCAGCAGCCCACAGGGGGCTGAGTATGGCTACACCTTC. Its protein product is CASSPQGAEYGYTF.

The count of this clone is one. The rearrangement links TRBV18 to TRBJ1-5, with 9 bases fitting TRBD1. Germline CDR1 KGHSH, CDR2 LQKENI. V shed 3 bases and J 2 bases; nucleotides not matched to a gene: 5. CDR3 length equals 16 residues. CDR3 protein: CASSPTTGGGNQPQHF. The CDR3 DNA sequence: TGTGCCAGCTCACCGACGACAGGGGGTGGCAATCAGCCCCAGCATTTT. The full variable domain, its missing parts supplied by reference TRBV18 and TRBJ1-5, is NAGVMQNPRHLVRRRGQEARLRCSPMKGHSHVYWYRQLPEEGLKFMVYLQKENIIDESGMPKERFSAEFPKEGPSILRIQQVVRGDSAAYFCASSPTTGGGNQPQHFGDGTRLSIL.

The chain uses TRBV7-6 and TRBJ2-3; the D is unclear. Germline loops: CDR1 SGHVS, CDR2 FNYEAQ. The length of the CDR3 is 14 residues. The V end lost 3 bases, the J end lost 1 base, and 8 bases lay between the germline ends. For the CDR3, the DNA is TGTGCCAGCAGCTTCTCCCAGGGCACAGATACGCAGTATTTT. Translation: CASSFSQGTDTQYF.

This chain uses TRBV2 with TRBJ2-5, with 7 bases matching TRBD1. Germline V gene sequence: CDR1 SNHLY, CDR2 FYNNEI. This CDR3 contains 13 residues. Trimming at V came to 4 bases and at J to 5 bases, leaving 4 bases not matched to a gene. The CDR3 sequence is CASSVGGGETQYF. CDR3 sequence (DNA): TGTGCCAGCAGTGTAGGGGGCGGGGAGACCCAGTACTTC.

The chain combines TRBV4-2 with TRBJ2-6; D is possibly TRBD2 (6 bases). Germline CDR1 and CDR2: LGHNA and YNFKEQ. Between the trimmed V and J ends, which lost 1 base and 0 bases, there was a span of 19 bases. The CDR3 totals 20 residues. Here the CDR3 DNA reads TGTGCCAGCAGCCAAGTCTCCGGGACTTCACTCCTCTCTGGGGCCAACGTCCTGACTTTC. It specifies CASSQVSGTSLLSGANVLTF.

The chain employs TRBV11-1 and TRBJ1-1; 7 nucleotides match TRBD1. The V gene end was trimmed by 1 base and the J gene end by 1 base; junction bases not matched to a gene: 3. Germline lookup yields CDR1 SGHAT and CDR2 FQDESV (reference sequence). The CDR3 extends over 15 amino acids. The CDR3 DNA reads TGTGCCAGCAGCTTAGACGGGACAGCGAACACTGAAGCTTTCTTT. Translating gives CASSLDGTANTEAFF.

This sequence joins TRBV18 and TRBJ2-7; 9 nucleotides line up with TRBD2. Germline trimming cut 2 bases from V and 3 bases from J; bases unmatched to any gene: 5. This CDR3 spans 15 amino acids. Germline values: CDR1 KGHSH, CDR2 LQKENI. This chain's CDR3 is CASSPGGGRVYEQYF. CDR3 in DNA: TGTGCCAGCTCACCAGGGGGCGGGAGGGTCTACGAGCAGTACTTC.

The rearrangement joins TRBV29-1 to TRBJ1-2; 7 bases fit TRBD1. The CDR3 loop spans 14 amino acids. With 6 bases clipped from V and 7 bases from J, the junction kept 14 bases outside the gene matches. From germline, CDR1 is SQVTM and CDR2 ANQGSEA. The CDR3 protein is CSVPKQGFQFGYTF. The DNA for the CDR3 is TGCAGCGTCCCTAAACAGGGGTTTCAATTTGGCTACACCTTC. Looking up the rest from reference TRBV29-1 and TRBJ1-2 gives the full variable domain: SAVISQKPSRDICQRGTSLTIQCQVDSQVTMMFWYRQQPGQSLTLIATANQGSEATYESGFVIDKFPISRPNLTFSTLTVSNMSPEDSSIYLCSVPKQGFQFGYTFGSGTRLTVV.